This TCR beta chain was sequenced for a study of graft-versus-host responses after intestinal transplantation. Only in-frame clones appear in the TCRdb table, and some are missing; sequencing was by immunoSEQ multiplex PCR. The data contain approximately 92,000 clones, 75% to 95% of them singletons. About this clone itself: Its antigen is not known.

This material consisted of unstimulated CD8+ T cells sorted from spleen or lymph node cells, taken before intestinal transplant. This TCR came from a human donor who received an intestinal transplant.

The CDR3: CASSVMGDTEAFF. Here the CDR3 DNA reads TGTGCCAGCAGTGTTATGGGAGACACTGAAGCTTTCTTT. The chain employs TRBV6-5 and TRBJ1-1; D ambiguous. The CDR3 sequence is 13 residues long. Germline V gene lookup returns CDR1 MNHEY and CDR2 SVGAGI. V shed 5 bases and J shed 3 bases, with 10 bases lying between them.